The 29 T cell receptor beta chains reported below all come from one sample, sequenced in a study of blood T cell repertoires in COVID-19. Method: immunoSEQ multiplex PCR; TCRdb's copy keeps in-frame clones and lacks some. Of roughly 76,000 clones in the sample, around 88% were seen once. Material: PBMCs or T cells enriched from blood (not recorded which). The receptors were gathered from a woman between 50 and 59 years old with acute COVID-19.

The chain has TRBV19 and TRBJ1-3, with D unclear. CDR1 LNHDA and CDR2 SQIVND come from the germline V gene (reference sequence). V dropped 3 bases and J dropped 0 bases, with 12 bases sitting between them. The CDR3 runs 16 residues. The CDR3 nucleotides are TGTGCCAGTAGTATTCCCAACAGAGACTCTGGAAACACCATATATTTT. Residues: CASSIPNRDSGNTIYF.

The V gene is TRBV7-9, the J gene TRBJ2-7; 7 bases are a match to TRBD2. With V trimmed by 4 bases and J by 2 bases, 14 bases remained unmatched. This CDR3 is built from 17 residues. CDR1 is SEHNR, CDR2 FQNEAQ, per germline (reference sequence). CDR3 nucleotide sequence: TGTGCCAGCAGCTCTGGGCAGGGAGGGAGGAAAGCCTACGAGCAGTACTTC. It yields the protein CASSSGQGGRKAYEQYF.

The J gene is TRBJ1-1, the V gene TRBV2; TRBD1 might be the D (6 bases). CDR3 length: 13 amino acids. Trimming stripped 10 bases from V and 1 base from J, with 13 bases between. Germline loops: CDR1 SNHLY, CDR2 FYNNEI. In nucleotides, the CDR3 is TGTGCCAACGGGGGGCCCGGGAACACTGAAGCTTTCTTT. This encodes CANGGPGNTEAFF.

This clone was seen a single time. The rearrangement uses TRBV6-2 or TRBV6-3 and TRBJ2-1, with 8 positions matching TRBD1. J was trimmed by 9 bases and V by 1 base; bases with no gene match: 5. The V gene's germline CDR1 is MNHEY and CDR2 SVGEGT. The CDR3 loop spans 14 amino acids. The CDR3 is CASSYLDRVGEQFF. The CDR3 bases are TGTGCCAGCAGTTACTTGGACAGGGTCGGTGAGCAGTTCTTC.

This chain joins TRBV10-3 and TRBJ1-5; 10 bases match TRBD1. The CDR3 is 13 amino acids. Per germline, CDR1 ENHRY and CDR2 SYGVKD. Trimming cost V 11 bases and J 6 bases; bases outside gene matches: 7. The chain's CDR3 is CAVAGTGVQPQHF. CDR3 coding DNA: TGTGCCGTCGCCGGGACAGGGGTTCAGCCCCAGCATTTT.

The genes are TRBV23-1 and TRBJ2-3; 9 nucleotides align to TRBD2. TRBV23-1 carries the ORF label, with uncertain function. This CDR3 has 22 residues. V gave up 0 bases and J gave up 0 bases; unmatched junction bases: 19. CDR3 in DNA: TGCGCCAGCAGTCAATCGCCCTCCGGGCGGGAGGGAGGCAACCCTAGCACAGATACGCAGTATTTT. Translating it yields CASSQSPSGREGGNPSTDTQYF.

This chain links TRBV10-3 with TRBJ2-2; 7 positions agree with TRBD2. The CDR3 runs 14 residues. CDR1 is ENHRY, CDR2 SYGVKD, per germline. V trimming: 7 bases; J trimming: 3 bases; junction bases outside the gene matches: 5. The CDR3, as DNA: TGTGCCATCACCCCAGGGAGGGACACCGGGGAGCTGTTTTTT. It yields the protein CAITPGRDTGELFF.

The rearrangement joins TRBV5-8 to TRBJ2-2; D gene ambiguous. CDR1 is SGHTS and CDR2 is YDEGEE in the germline V gene. Trimming stripped 0 bases from V and 3 bases from J, with 12 bases between. This CDR3 is 16 amino acids long. The CDR3 region is CASSLALGSYTGELFF. CDR3 in DNA: TGTGCCAGCAGCTTGGCCCTAGGTTCGTACACCGGGGAGCTGTTTTTT.

V is TRBV19 and J is TRBJ1-1; 7 nucleotides match TRBD1. The trim removed 5 bases at V and 7 bases at J, leaving 10 bases unmatched. The germline gives CDR1 LNHDA, CDR2 SQIVND (reference sequence). This CDR3 spans 14 amino acids. CDR3 amino acids: CASSRDRVAVEAFF. Here the CDR3 DNA reads TGTGCCAGTAGTCGCGACAGGGTGGCCGTTGAAGCTTTCTTT.

J is TRBJ2-5 and V is TRBV24-1; TRBD1 aligns across 9 bases. V gave up 4 bases and J gave up 2 bases; unmatched junction bases: 4. This CDR3 region has 15 residues. Germline values: CDR1 KGHDR, CDR2 SFDVKD. CDR3 in DNA: TGTGCCACCAGTGACCAACAGGGGGCTCAAGAGACCCAGTACTTC. It codes for CATSDQQGAQETQYF.

The V and J genes are TRBV11-3 and TRBJ2-1; 10 bases are shared with TRBD1. There are 15 residues in the CDR3. The J segment lost 6 bases and the V segment lost 3 bases, leaving 5 bases of the junction unmatched. Germline CDR1 is SGHNT and CDR2 is YENEEA. The CDR3 bases are TGTGCCAGCAGCTTGGACAGGGGGACCCTCAATGAGCAGTTCTTC. This gives the protein CASSLDRGTLNEQFF.

The rearrangement links TRBV9 to TRBJ2-3; D is unresolved. Trimming took 3 bases from V and 1 from J, leaving 12 bases between them. This CDR3 region has 15 residues. Germline CDR1 is SGDLS and CDR2 is YYNGEE. CDR3 residues: CASSAQVLGTDTQYF. CDR3 nucleotides: TGTGCCAGCAGCGCCCAGGTTCTTGGCACAGATACGCAGTATTTT. Looking up the rest from reference TRBV9 and TRBJ2-3 gives the full variable domain: DSGVTQTPKHLITATGQRVTLRCSPRSGDLSVYWYQQSLDQGLQFLIQYYNGEERAKGNILERFSAQQFPDLHSELNLSSLELGDSALYFCASSAQVLGTDTQYFGPGTRLTVL.

The rearrangement joins TRBV6-5 to TRBJ2-7; possible D gene TRBD1, 6 bases. The CDR3 sequence is 12 residues long. Germline assignment: CDR1 MNHEY and CDR2 SVGAGI. Trimming removed 9 bases from V and 6 bases from J, with 15 bases in between. DNA for the CDR3: TGTGCCAGTAAAGGGGGTGTCGGCGAGCAGTACTTC. Its protein is CASKGGVGEQYF.

The V call is TRBV6-5, the J call TRBJ2-7; D might be TRBD2 (6 bases). Germline V gene sequence: CDR1 MNHEY, CDR2 SVGAGI. The CDR3 covers 15 residues. The V gene lost 1 base and the J gene lost 6 bases, with 16 bases spanning the gap. DNA of the CDR3: TGTGCCAGCAGTTACTTAGGGTGGATGGGGGGCGAGCAGTACTTC. It encodes CASSYLGWMGGEQYF.

This chain links TRBV20-1 with TRBJ1-6; 7 nucleotides align to TRBD1. The CDR3 totals 16 residues. The V and J ends lost 3 bases and 9 bases, in that order; junction bases with no gene match: 14. Germline assignment: CDR1 DFQATT and CDR2 SNEGSKA (reference sequence). CDR3 nucleotide sequence: TGCAGTGCTAGTGGGAGTGTAGGACAGGAGATTTCACCCCTCCACTTT. It codes for CSASGSVGQEISPLHF.

The chain joins TRBV21-1 to TRBJ1-5. TRBV21-1 is assigned pseudogene status. CDR3 length equals 13 residues. The CDR3 reads CASSGEGAGGFRF. The CDR3 DNA follows: TGTGCCAGCAGCGGAGAGGGTGCAGGCGGATTCCGTTTT.

This clone was picked up one time. The chain couples TRBV19 to TRBJ1-4; 9 nucleotides align to TRBD1. V lost 4 bases to trimming and J lost 5 bases; unmatched junction nucleotides: 8. The CDR3 runs to 16 residues. Per the germline V gene, CDR1 is LNHDA and CDR2 is SQIVND (reference sequence). The CDR3 nucleotides are TGTGCCAGTAGTAAATCCTCCGGGACAGGGAATGAAAAACTGTTTTTT. Its protein is CASSKSSGTGNEKLFF.

The CDR3 loop reads CASSVAGRVSGANVLTF. The CDR3 nucleotides are TGTGCCAGCAGCGTAGCGGGGAGGGTCTCTGGGGCCAACGTCCTGACTTTC. The chain has TRBV9 and TRBJ2-6, with 7 positions matching TRBD2. The CDR3 consists of 17 residues. Trimming cost V 0 bases and J 0 bases; bases outside gene matches: 3. The germline gives CDR1 SGDLS, CDR2 YYNGEE.

V gene TRBV7-2 combines with J gene TRBJ2-7; D not certain. CDR3 length equals 11 residues. Trimming removed 3 bases at V and 5 bases at J, with 5 bases between. CDR1 and CDR2 (germline): SGHTA, FQGNSA. The CDR3 here is CASSFLNEQYF. CDR3 bases: TGTGCCAGCAGCTTCCTAAACGAGCAGTACTTC.

The genes are TRBV2 and TRBJ2-5, with 7 nucleotides matching TRBD1. CDR1 and CDR2 from the germline V gene are SNHLY and FYNNEI. This CDR3 contains 15 residues. Trimming cost V 2 bases and J 5 bases; bases outside gene matches: 8. The CDR3 is CASSEYGRGWETQYF. The CDR3, as DNA: TGTGCCAGCAGTGAATATGGCAGGGGGTGGGAGACCCAGTACTTC. The variable domain in full, with the rest retrieved from reference TRBV2 and TRBJ2-5, is EPEVTQTPSHQVTQMGQEVILRCVPISNHLYFYWYRQILGQKVEFLVSFYNNEISEKSEIFDDQFSVERPDGSNFTLKIRSTKLEDSAMYFCASSEYGRGWETQYFGPGTRLLVL.

The chain employs TRBV29-1 and TRBJ2-3; 11 bases line up with TRBD2. CDR3 length equals 16 residues. The V gene's germline CDR1 is SQVTM and CDR2 ANQGSEA. J was trimmed by 7 bases and V by 1 base; bases with no gene match: 10. The CDR3 nucleotides are TGCAGCGTTGAAGCCCCTAGCGGGAGGCATGCATATACGCAGTATTTT. The encoded protein is CSVEAPSGRHAYTQYF.

The chain combines TRBV29-1 with TRBJ1-4; D is uncertain. The V gene's germline CDR1 is SQVTM and CDR2 ANQGSEA. V lost 1 base and J lost 8, with 11 bases in between. The CDR3 is 13 residues long. The CDR3 loop reads CSVEGGPEEKLFF. The CDR3 DNA follows: TGCAGCGTTGAAGGAGGGCCAGAGGAAAAACTGTTTTTT.

The gene calls are TRBV30 and TRBJ1-1; 7 bases map to TRBD1. CDR1 is GTSNPN and CDR2 is SVGIG in the germline V gene (reference sequence). CDR3 length: 13 amino acids. After removal of 4 bases from V and 4 bases from J, the junction contained 6 bases not matched to a gene. The CDR3 loop is CAWTVSGGTEAFF. The CDR3 nucleotides read TGTGCCTGGACTGTATCAGGGGGCACTGAAGCTTTCTTT.

This clone has a single count. The CDR3 nucleotides read TGTGCCAGTAGCCCTTACGGGATTGTCTATGGCTACACCTTC. Amino acid sequence: CASSPYGIVYGYTF. The chain uses TRBV19 and TRBJ1-2; D remains unclear. Germline lookup yields CDR1 LNHDA and CDR2 SQIVND (reference sequence). Deletions cut 6 bases from V and 4 bases from J, with 15 bases between. The CDR3 covers 14 residues.

The CDR3 coding sequence is TGCGCCAGCAGCTTGCAAGATACGCAGTATTTT. This gives the protein CASSLQDTQYF. The rearrangement uses TRBV5-1 and TRBJ2-3; the D is unclear. Trimming took 1 base from V and 5 from J, leaving 2 bases between them. This CDR3 is built from 11 residues. CDR1 and CDR2 from the germline V gene are SGHRS and YFSETQ.

The J gene is TRBJ1-4, the V gene TRBV27, with 7 nucleotides matching TRBD1. The V gene end was trimmed by 7 bases and the J gene end by 0 bases; junction bases not matched to a gene: 11. This CDR3 is built from 17 residues. CDR1 is MNHEY and CDR2 is SMNVEV in the germline V gene (reference sequence). The CDR3 sequence is CASKEGAWGTTNEKLFF. The CDR3 DNA reads as TGTGCCAGCAAGGAGGGGGCTTGGGGAACAACTAATGAAAAACTGTTTTTT.

The table lists this clone with a few counts. The chain couples TRBV29-1 to TRBJ1-1; maybe TRBD1 (6 bases). Germline CDR1 SQVTM, CDR2 ANQGSEA. Trimming removed 2 bases at V and 1 base at J, with 8 bases between. The CDR3 is 13 residues long. The CDR3 loop reads CSVEKQGNTEAFF. Written as DNA, the CDR3 is TGCAGCGTTGAAAAACAGGGGAACACTGAAGCTTTCTTT.

This rearrangement joins TRBV19 to TRBJ2-7; D is ambiguous. Trimming took 8 bases from V and 3 from J, leaving 8 bases between them. This CDR3 contains 11 residues. From germline, CDR1 is LNHDA and CDR2 SQIVND (reference sequence). CDR3 DNA sequence: TGTGCCAGTTCGACGGGCTACGAGCAGTACTTC. Its translation: CASSTGYEQYF.

This sequence joins TRBV5-5 and TRBJ2-7, with a possible D match to TRBD2 (6 bases). This CDR3 is 14 amino acids long. The germline V and J ends were trimmed by 3 bases and 0 bases, with 10 bases remaining between them. Germline V gives CDR1 SGHKS, CDR2 YYEKEE (reference sequence). The chain's CDR3 is CASSSGDGSYEQYF. The CDR3 bases are TGTGCCAGCAGCTCGGGGGACGGCTCCTACGAGCAGTACTTC.